The source of this T cell receptor beta chain is a study of lymphopenia after photon versus proton radiotherapy. This clone has only a few counts. Sequenced by immunoSEQ multiplex PCR; TCRdb stores in-frame clones only, minus some. Here the sample spans more than 70,000 clones, about 86% being singletons. The sequences come from peripheral blood, collected from a patient treated with proton-based radiotherapy. This receptor was obtained from a man aged 55 to 70 with pancreatic cancer.

The CDR3 bases are TGCGCCAGCAGCTTGGACCAAGAGACCCAGTACTTC. Its translation: CASSLDQETQYF. The genes are TRBV5-1 and TRBJ2-5; D unresolved. V was pared by 0 bases and J by 0 bases, with 0 bases between. Germline V gives CDR1 SGHRS, CDR2 YFSETQ. This CDR3 comprises 12 residues.